This T cell receptor beta chain was recovered during a study of blood T cells in healthy people across ages (dated by TCRdb to between 2014 and 2016). Broadly, across the study: In model experiments, roughly one uniquely barcoded TCR beta cDNA molecule per two T cells was captured by template switching. Age-related changes in TCR beta repertoire diversity were measured in the study by deep sequencing normalized with unique cDNA molecular identifiers. The donors were divided into four age groups: young (average around 16 years), middle-aged (roughly 40), aged (about 60) and long-lived (about 90). Donors of different ages were randomly distributed across sequencing lanes to avoid experimental bias. Using the same blood draw, the study looked at two additional independent replicas of 1 million unique cDNA reads for two donors, one aged 18 to 30 and the other aged 80 or older. The paper's findings and limits, for the study overall: Estimates of total diversity based on one million sequenced T cells were regarded as lower bounds and as underestimates. Because profiling used bulk unsorted PBMCs, naive and antigen-experienced compartments could not be compared conclusively. Compared with the aged group, the long-lived group had more naive CD4+ T cells, fewer expanded clones and increased TCR diversity, a pattern suggesting age selection. Because the CMV infection status of the donors was unknown, age-related changes in expanded clonotypes may potentially have been confounded. A strong correlation was found between observed TCR beta diversity and the percentage of naive T cells measured by flow cytometry. As age increased, observed TCR beta diversity per million T cells dropped in a roughly linear way, and a significant reduction was already evident by age about 36.

The CDR3 sequence holds 11 residues, the cysteine and phenylalanine included. The DNA shown is the 33-base CDR3, in frame from base 1. V lost 5 bases and J lost 5 bases; the stretch between them is 8 bases long. CDR1 and CDR2 are read off the germline V gene as SQVTM and ANQGSEA. The donors were around 39 Caucasian individuals from Russia, aged roughly 6 to 100 years, who were systemically healthy. Each donor gave about 9.7 milliliters of peripheral blood, drawn into EDTA-treated Vacutainer tubes. PBMCs were isolated by Ficoll-Paque density-gradient centrifugation, with at least 7 million obtained per sample. Total RNA was extracted from PBMCs with Trizol reagent, with at least 5 micrograms obtained per sample. The percentages of naive CD45RAhigh/CD27high T cells were determined by flow cytometry on a PBMC aliquot from every donor. Receptors were amplified or captured by 5' RACE. These reads were obtained on an Illumina HiSeq 2500. A second PCR of 7 to 11 cycles was performed with a sample-barcoded 5' primer and a J-beta primer mix. A unique molecular identifier was introduced onto each TCR beta cDNA molecule by a template-switch 5' adaptor carrying 12 random nucleotides. At least 2.5 million CDR3-containing paired-end reads were obtained from each sample. First-strand cDNA was synthesized from all RNA with the Mint cDNA synthesis kit, primed by a TRBC-specific oligonucleotide. All cDNA was treated with uracil-DNA glycosylase and then went through a first 18-cycle PCR with the universal primers M1SS and BC2_uni_R. The authors processed their data as follows. Normalization of each sample was performed by random selection of 1 million high-quality reads, each carrying a distinct molecular identifier. Reads sharing molecular identifiers were discarded rather than binned into consensus sequences. CDR3 identification, clonotype clustering and error correction used MiTCR with a Q25 quality threshold and the strictest error-elimination algorithm. A nonparametric unseen species model using Euler transformation provided a lower-bound estimate of total TCR beta diversity. TCRdb trimmed the raw reads at Q25, called clones with MiXCR and kept productive beta chains. Rows with one shared CDR3 protein collapse into an entry with the most common genes and DNA. TCRdb's processing, not the study's, gives the V and J calls here. This sample comprises about 1,400,000 distinct CDR3 sequences, approximately 59% of them detected only once. The ten top clones hold over 5% of the sample.

With respect to this clonotype: The specificity of this receptor is unknown. No per-base quality is available; no much larger clone lies one base away.

The source of this sequence is a man aged 18 to 30 in good health. Sequenced: blood. The rearranged chain carries TRBV29-1 and TRBJ2-3; the D gene cannot be resolved reliably. The encoded CDR3 is CSVLVGDTQYF. The DNA is TGCAGCGTTCTCGTGGGAGATACGCAGTATTTT.